Detailed here is one T cell receptor (beta chain). A J-beta primer mix and a sample-barcoded 5' primer were used in a second PCR of roughly 7 to 12 cycles. A single record per CDR3 protein comes from TCRdb applying MiXCR to the 5' RACE reads. The sample contains 1,500,000 or so distinct CDR3 sequences, approximately 42% of which appear only once. The data belong to a study of blood T cells in healthy people across ages. In germline, CDR1 is LGHNA, CDR2 YSLEER. The CDR3 loop spans 13 amino acids. V was trimmed by 0 bases and J by 8 bases, leaving 11 bases between them. V gene TRBV4-3 combines with J gene TRBJ2-7; TRBD2 might be the D (6 bases). The receptor was derived from a young woman in good health. Sequenced material: blood. CDR3 coding DNA: TGCGCCAGCAGCCAAGATGGGAGGCGTCAGCAGTACTTC. Encoded protein: CASSQDGRRQQYF.